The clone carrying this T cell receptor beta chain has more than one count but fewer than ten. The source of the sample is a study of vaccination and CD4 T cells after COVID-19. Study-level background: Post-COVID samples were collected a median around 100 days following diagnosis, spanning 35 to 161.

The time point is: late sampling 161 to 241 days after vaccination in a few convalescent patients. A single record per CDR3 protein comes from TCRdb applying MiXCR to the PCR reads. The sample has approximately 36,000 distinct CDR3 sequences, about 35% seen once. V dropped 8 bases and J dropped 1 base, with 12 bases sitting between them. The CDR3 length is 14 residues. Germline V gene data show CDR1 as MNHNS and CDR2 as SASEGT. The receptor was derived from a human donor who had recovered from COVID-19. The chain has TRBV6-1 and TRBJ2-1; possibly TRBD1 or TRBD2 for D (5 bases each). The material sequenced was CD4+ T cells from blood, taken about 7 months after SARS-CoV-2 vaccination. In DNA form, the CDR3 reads TGTGCCAGCGGGGACGGGTCTTCCTACAATGAGCAGTTCTTC. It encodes CASGDGSSYNEQFF.